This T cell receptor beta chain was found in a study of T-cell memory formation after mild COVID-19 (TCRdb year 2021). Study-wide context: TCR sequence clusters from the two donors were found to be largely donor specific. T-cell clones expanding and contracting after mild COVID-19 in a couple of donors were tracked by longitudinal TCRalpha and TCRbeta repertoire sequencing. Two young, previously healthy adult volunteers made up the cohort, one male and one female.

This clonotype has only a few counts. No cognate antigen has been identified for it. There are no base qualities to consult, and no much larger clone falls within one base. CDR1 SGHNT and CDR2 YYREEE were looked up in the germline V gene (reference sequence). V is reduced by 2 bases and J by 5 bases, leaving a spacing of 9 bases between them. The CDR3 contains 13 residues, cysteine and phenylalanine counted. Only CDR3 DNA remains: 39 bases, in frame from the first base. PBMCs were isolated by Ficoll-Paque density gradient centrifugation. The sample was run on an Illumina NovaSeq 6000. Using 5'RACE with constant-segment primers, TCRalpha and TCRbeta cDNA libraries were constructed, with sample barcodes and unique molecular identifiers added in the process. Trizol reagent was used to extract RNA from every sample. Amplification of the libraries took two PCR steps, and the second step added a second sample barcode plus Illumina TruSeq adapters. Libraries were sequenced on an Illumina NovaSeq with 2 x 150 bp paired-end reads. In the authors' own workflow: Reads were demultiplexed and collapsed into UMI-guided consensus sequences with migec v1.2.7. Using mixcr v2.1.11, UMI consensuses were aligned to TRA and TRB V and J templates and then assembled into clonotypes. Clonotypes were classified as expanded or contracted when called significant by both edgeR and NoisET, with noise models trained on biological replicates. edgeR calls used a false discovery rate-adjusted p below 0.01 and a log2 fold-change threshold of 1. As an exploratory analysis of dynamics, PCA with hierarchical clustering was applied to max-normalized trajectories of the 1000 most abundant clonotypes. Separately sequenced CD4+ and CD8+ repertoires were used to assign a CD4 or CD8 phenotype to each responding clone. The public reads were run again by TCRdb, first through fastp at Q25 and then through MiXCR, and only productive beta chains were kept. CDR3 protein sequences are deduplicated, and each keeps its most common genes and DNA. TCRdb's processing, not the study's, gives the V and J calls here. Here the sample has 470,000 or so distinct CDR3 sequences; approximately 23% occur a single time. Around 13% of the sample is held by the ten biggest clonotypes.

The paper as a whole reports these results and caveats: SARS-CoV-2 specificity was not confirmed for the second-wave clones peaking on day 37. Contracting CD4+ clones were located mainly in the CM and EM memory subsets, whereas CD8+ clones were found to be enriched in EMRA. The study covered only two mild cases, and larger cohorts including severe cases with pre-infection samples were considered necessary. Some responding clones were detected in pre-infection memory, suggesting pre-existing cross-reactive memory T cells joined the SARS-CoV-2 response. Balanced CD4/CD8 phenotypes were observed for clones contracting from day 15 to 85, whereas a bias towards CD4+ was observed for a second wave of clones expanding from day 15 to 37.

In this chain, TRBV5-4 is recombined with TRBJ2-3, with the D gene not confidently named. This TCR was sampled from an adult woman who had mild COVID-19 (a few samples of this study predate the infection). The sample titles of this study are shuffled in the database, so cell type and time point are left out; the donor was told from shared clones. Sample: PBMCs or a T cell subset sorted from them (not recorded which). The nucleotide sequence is TGTGCCAGCAGCTTACTCTTCGGAGATACGCAGTATTTT. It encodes CASSLLFGDTQYF.